A selection of T cell receptor beta chains follows, all from one sample in a study of spatial heterogeneity in lung cancer. Using its own MiXCR run on the 5' RACE reads, TCRdb lists one record per CDR3 protein. This sample has 39,000 or so distinct CDR3 sequences, with over 9.5% found just once. The sample here was PBMCs, taken at follow-up. The receptors derive from a female donor with early-stage non-small cell lung cancer. Both conserved end residues are part of each CDR3. D genes are given only for firm matches. Only part of the rows carry a size: once, few, many, or a class if the clone is expanded.

CDR3aa,CDR3nt,j_gene,v_gene,abundance,d_gene
CASSLGRDRGYNEQFF,TGCGCCAGCAGCTTGGGCCGGGACAGGGGATACAATGAGCAGTTCTTC,TRBJ2-1,TRBV5-1,NA,TRBD1
CASNYAGRISGANVLTF,TGTGCCAGCAACTACGCGGGACGCATCTCTGGGGCCAACGTCCTGACTTTC,TRBJ2-6,TRBV5-6,many,NA
CASSLDAGNGYEQYF,TGTGCCAGCAGCTTAGATGCGGGGAACGGATACGAGCAGTACTTC,TRBJ2-7,TRBV7-6,many,NA
CASSLPDRVYEQYF,TGTGCCAGCAGTTTACCCGACAGGGTTTACGAGCAGTACTTC,TRBJ2-7,TRBV27,few,TRBD1
CASSLTGGRETQYF,TGTGCCAGCAGTTTAACGGGGGGGCGGGAGACCCAGTACTTC,TRBJ2-5,TRBV28,few,TRBD2
CASSSTANNSPLHF,TGTGCCAGCAGTTCGACAGCTAATAATTCACCCCTCCACTTT,TRBJ1-6,TRBV28,many,NA
CASSQGTSAFF,TGTGCCAGCAGCCAAGGGACTAGCGCGTTCTTC,TRBJ2-1,TRBV3-1,few,TRBD2
CSARDWIDQPQHF,TGCAGTGCTAGAGATTGGATTGATCAGCCCCAGCATTTT,TRBJ1-5,TRBV20-1,many,NA
CASSLPGATQYF,TGTGCCAGCAGCTTACCGGGGGCGACCCAGTACTTC,TRBJ2-5,TRBV7-2,NA,NA
CASSPLEIMNTEAFF,TGTGCCAGCTCACCTCTTGAAATTATGAACACTGAAGCTTTCTTT,TRBJ1-1,TRBV18,NA,NA
CASSLATDRLIYGYTF,TGTGCCAGCAGCTTAGCGACGGACAGGCTAATCTATGGCTACACCTTC,TRBJ1-2,TRBV7-9,NA,TRBD1
CASSLPLLGNTGELFF,TGTGCCAGCAGCTTACCCTTGTTAGGGAACACCGGGGAGCTGTTTTTT,TRBJ2-2,TRBV7-2,few,NA
CASSLIVGSNEQFF,TGTGCCAGCAGCTTAATTGTCGGTAGCAATGAGCAGTTCTTC,TRBJ2-1,TRBV7-3,NA,NA
CASSLVPGASYNEQFF,TGCGCCAGCAGCTTGGTTCCGGGGGCCTCCTACAATGAGCAGTTCTTC,TRBJ2-1,TRBV5-1,NA,NA
CATSDKGDRGRQETQYF,TGTGCCACCAGTGATAAGGGGGACAGGGGGCGTCAAGAGACCCAGTACTTC,TRBJ2-5,TRBV24-1,NA,TRBD1
CASSSGTGLSYEQYF,TGTGCCAGCAGTTCCGGGACAGGACTTTCCTACGAGCAGTACTTC,TRBJ2-7,TRBV2,NA,TRBD1
CASSYGTAYNEQFF,TGTGCCAGCAGTTACGGGACAGCCTACAATGAGCAGTTCTTC,TRBJ2-1,TRBV6-2/TRBV6-3,many,TRBD1
CASSPYRGLREKLFF,TGTGCCAGCTCACCCTACAGGGGGCTTCGTGAAAAACTGTTTTTT,TRBJ1-4,TRBV18,few,TRBD1
CASTFGQTKNIQYF,TGTGCCAGCACCTTTGGACAGACCAAAAACATTCAGTACTTC,TRBJ2-4,TRBV6-4,NA,NA
CASSQVNRGPNSPLHF,TGCGCCAGCAGCCAAGTAAACAGGGGGCCGAATTCACCCCTCCACTTT,TRBJ1-6,TRBV4-1,NA,TRBD1
CASRSSSYNSPLHF,TGTGCCAGCAGGAGTTCCTCCTATAATTCACCCCTCCACTTT,TRBJ1-6,TRBV7-8,many,NA
CASNAPGGYEQYF,TGCGCCAGCAACGCCCCGGGGGGGTACGAGCAGTACTTC,TRBJ2-7,TRBV5-1,NA,TRBD2
CASSLDGDYEQYF,TGTGCCAGCAGTTTAGACGGAGACTACGAGCAGTACTTC,TRBJ2-7,TRBV27,NA,NA
CASSPTGDVTDTQYF,TGTGCCAGCTCCCCAACAGGGGATGTGACAGATACGCAGTATTTT,TRBJ2-3,TRBV18,many,TRBD1
CASSLEGRVNTEAFF,TGTGCCAGCAGCTTGGAGGGGCGGGTGAACACTGAAGCTTTCTTT,TRBJ1-1,TRBV5-5,NA,NA
CASSPGQYPENEQFF,TGTGCCAGCAGCCCCGGACAGTATCCAGAGAATGAGCAGTTCTTC,TRBJ2-1,TRBV7-7,many,NA
CASSSTGTGRTNEKLFF,TGTGCCAGCAGTTCCACCGGGACAGGGAGGACTAATGAAAAACTGTTTTTT,TRBJ1-4,TRBV28,NA,TRBD1
CAIRPGQGLVETQYF,TGTGCCATTCGCCCGGGACAGGGATTAGTGGAGACCCAGTACTTC,TRBJ2-5,TRBV10-3,many,TRBD1
CASSRGLAGTGELFF,TGTGCCAGCAGCCGGGGACTAGCGGGCACCGGGGAGCTGTTTTTT,TRBJ2-2,TRBV27,few,TRBD2
CASSLFRQGDEAFF,TGTGCCAGCAGTTTATTCCGACAGGGGGATGAAGCTTTCTTT,TRBJ1-1,TRBV28,many,TRBD1
CAISEKSYEQYF,TGTGCCATCAGTGAGAAATCCTACGAGCAGTACTTC,TRBJ2-7,TRBV10-3,few,NA
CATLRAGHSNQPQHF,TGTGCCACTCTCCGAGCCGGACATAGCAATCAGCCCCAGCATTTT,TRBJ1-5,TRBV19,many,NA
CASSRPGPGNEQFF,TGTGCCAGCAGCCGACCGGGACCAGGGAATGAGCAGTTCTTC,TRBJ2-1,TRBV7-2,many,NA
CASSPREFRPGELFF,TGCGCCAGCAGCCCCAGGGAGTTCCGGCCCGGGGAGCTGTTTTTT,TRBJ2-2,TRBV5-1,NA,NA
CASSQTSGRAVHPDTQYF,TGTGCCAGCAGTCAAACTAGCGGGCGGGCCGTTCATCCAGATACGCAGTATTTT,TRBJ2-3,TRBV25-1,NA,TRBD2
CASSPRQAGATDTQYF,TGTGCCAGCTCACCTCGACAGGCGGGGGCCACAGATACGCAGTATTTT,TRBJ2-3,TRBV18,many,NA
CASGTGSSEQFF,TGTGCCAGCGGGACAGGGAGTAGTGAGCAGTTCTTC,TRBJ2-1,TRBV6-4,few,TRBD1
CASSLMSSSGYTF,TGTGCCAGCAGCTTGATGTCATCCTCTGGCTACACCTTC,TRBJ1-2,TRBV5-5,few,NA
CSVEAGAYGYTF,TGCAGCGTTGAGGCAGGGGCCTATGGCTACACCTTC,TRBJ1-2,TRBV29-1,many,NA
CASREGRYSNQPQHF,TGTGCCAGCAGAGAAGGACGGTATAGCAATCAGCCCCAGCATTTT,TRBJ1-5,TRBV2,many,NA
CASSIVTAHYQPQHF,TGTGCCAGTAGTATAGTGACAGCACACTATCAGCCCCAGCATTTT,TRBJ1-5,TRBV19,few,NA
CASSLRAGQGAPDEAFF,TGTGCCAGCAGCTTACGCGCTGGCCAGGGGGCACCGGATGAAGCTTTCTTT,TRBJ1-1,TRBV7-6,many,TRBD1
CASSFGTKETQYF,TGTGCCAGCAGCTTTGGGACTAAAGAGACCCAGTACTTC,TRBJ2-5,TRBV11-2,many,TRBD2
CAISEVFQGADTQYF,TGTGCCATCAGTGAAGTTTTCCAGGGCGCAGATACGCAGTATTTT,TRBJ2-3,TRBV10-3,NA,NA
CASSWVLAGSYEQYF,TGTGCCAGCAGTTGGGTCCTAGCGGGGTCCTACGAGCAGTACTTC,TRBJ2-7,TRBV5-5,many,TRBD2
CASSLVEWAVRTEAFF,TGTGCCAGCAGCTTGGTCGAATGGGCGGTTCGTACTGAAGCTTTCTTT,TRBJ1-1,TRBV5-5,NA,NA
CASSYSAGGNEKLFF,TGTGCCAGCAGTTACTCTGCGGGGGGAAATGAAAAACTGTTTTTT,TRBJ1-4,TRBV6-5,few,NA
CASSPLGGARGINEQFF,TGTGCCAGCAGCCCCTTAGGGGGGGCGCGAGGGATCAATGAGCAGTTCTTC,TRBJ2-1,TRBV4-2,few,NA
CASSQVSANENTEAFF,TGTGCCAGCAGCCAAGTTTCGGCAAATGAGAACACTGAAGCTTTCTTT,TRBJ1-1,TRBV3-1,few,NA
CASSSRDRVLDTQYF,TGTGCCAGCAGCTCTCGGGACAGAGTCCTAGATACGCAGTATTTT,TRBJ2-3,TRBV7-2,many,TRBD1